These T cell receptor beta chains were read from a single sample in a study of beta chain features in type 1 diabetes. TCRdb's copy holds only in-frame clones and misses some; the assay was immunoSEQ multiplex PCR. The table has 900,000 or so clones, under 20% seen once. Sequenced: naive CD4+ T cells from blood. Source of these receptors: a woman aged 18-35 years in good health. The CDR3 runs from the conserved cysteine through the conserved F or W. The order of the fields is clone size, V gene, D gene, J gene, CDR3 protein, CDR3 DNA. D genes are given only for firm matches. A row's size may be missing; if present it is once, few, many or a size class.

NA	TRBV5-6	TRBD2	TRBJ2-1	CASRPIWGLADNEQFF	TGTGCCAGCAGACCTATCTGGGGACTAGCTGACAATGAGCAGTTCTTC
few	TRBV28	TRBD1	TRBJ1-1	CASSLGQYTEAFF	TGTGCCAGCAGTTTGGGACAGTACACTGAAGCTTTCTTT
few	TRBV28	NA	TRBJ2-6	CASTLSGANVLTF	TGTGCCAGCACCCTCTCTGGGGCCAACGTCCTGACTTTC
NA	TRBV20-1	NA	TRBJ1-2	CSAGTRGGYTF	TGCAGTGCTGGGACGAGGGGCGGCTACACCTTC
NA	TRBV9	NA	TRBJ2-3	CASSPRLADKPTTDTQYF	TGTGCCAGCAGCCCGAGGCTAGCCGACAAACCGACGACAGATACGCAGTATTTT
NA	TRBV19	NA	TRBJ1-2	CASSGGPQYGYTF	TGTGCCAGTAGTGGAGGACCGCAGTATGGCTACACCTTC
NA	TRBV5-6	NA	TRBJ2-5	CASSFSWGDLRETQYF	TGTGCCAGCAGCTTTTCTTGGGGGGATCTCCGAGAGACCCAGTACTTC
NA	TRBV10-3	TRBD2	TRBJ2-1	CAISESSGGGYNEQFF	TGTGCCATCAGTGAATCTAGCGGGGGGGGCTACAATGAGCAGTTCTTC
few	TRBV2	NA	TRBJ2-3	CASSPVGTSTDTQYF	TGTGCCAGCAGTCCCGTAGGGACGAGCACAGATACGCAGTATTTT
NA	TRBV7-8	NA	TRBJ1-1	CASSFGHGVGIYEAFF	TGTGCCAGCAGCTTTGGTCATGGGGTAGGGATCTATGAAGCTTTCTTT
NA	TRBV5-6	NA	TRBJ2-3	CASSLEDTQYF	TGTGCCAGCAGCTTGGAAGATACGCAGTATTTT
NA	TRBV7-2	NA	TRBJ2-5	CASSLSFGGETQYF	TGTGCCAGCAGCTTAAGTTTTGGAGGCGAGACCCAGTACTTC
NA	TRBV19	TRBD2	TRBJ2-1	CASSPLAGGQYNEQFF	TGTGCCAGTAGCCCATTAGCGGGAGGGCAGTACAATGAGCAGTTCTTC
NA	TRBV10-3	TRBD1	TRBJ2-1	CAIKGANEQFF	TGTGCCATCAAGGGGGCAAATGAGCAGTTCTTC
few	TRBV11-2	NA	TRBJ1-2	CASSRRLGNYGYTF	TGTGCCAGCAGCCGCCGGCTCGGCAACTATGGCTACACCTTC
few	TRBV29-1	TRBD2	TRBJ2-1	CSVERLAGSSYNEQFF	TGCAGCGTTGAGAGACTAGCGGGGAGCTCCTACAATGAGCAGTTCTTC
NA	TRBV18	TRBD1	TRBJ1-2	CASSSEGAGYTF	TGTGCCAGCTCCTCCGAGGGGGCTGGCTACACCTTC
NA	TRBV4-2	TRBD2	TRBJ2-7	CASSLSGTSGSSPPYEQYF	TGTGCCAGCAGCTTATCGGGGACTAGCGGGAGTTCGCCCCCCTACGAGCAGTACTTC
few	TRBV15	NA	TRBJ2-7	CATSSPLSEQYF	TGTGCCACCAGCAGTCCACTAAGCGAGCAGTACTTC
NA	TRBV15	NA	TRBJ2-5	CATSRGTEETQYF	TGTGCCACCAGCAGAGGGACAGAAGAGACCCAGTACTTC
few	TRBV19	TRBD1	TRBJ2-2	CASSTGGFTGELFF	TGTGCCAGTAGTACAGGGGGCTTCACCGGGGAGCTGTTTTTT
NA	TRBV5-4	NA	TRBJ2-1	CASSLVGPHRYNEQFF	TGTGCCAGCAGCTTGGTAGGGCCTCACCGGTACAATGAGCAGTTCTTC
NA	TRBV7-3	NA	TRBJ2-1	CASSLLGTNEQFF	TGTGCCAGCAGCTTATTAGGTACCAATGAGCAGTTCTTC
NA	TRBV6-4	NA	TRBJ1-1	CASSVWGTDTEAFF	TGTGCCAGCAGTGTGTGGGGCACCGACACTGAAGCTTTCTTT
few	TRBV7-3	NA	TRBJ2-1	CASSLLGGNEQFF	TGTGCCAGCAGCTTATTGGGTGGCAATGAGCAGTTCTTC
few	TRBV28	NA	TRBJ2-7	CASSYIMGSPHEQYF	TGTGCCAGCAGCTATATTATGGGGAGCCCCCACGAGCAGTACTTC
NA	TRBV23-1	NA	TRBJ1-5	CASSQYSGVKEDSNQPQHF	TGCGCCAGCAGTCAATACTCAGGGGTAAAGGAGGATAGCAATCAGCCCCAGCATTTT
NA	TRBV5-1	TRBD2	TRBJ2-1	CASSLQRELYNEQFF	TGCGCCAGCAGCTTGCAGCGGGAGCTATACAATGAGCAGTTCTTC
NA	TRBV9	NA	TRBJ2-7	CASSAGLGTRSYEQYF	TGTGCCAGCAGCGCTGGCCTCGGGACGAGATCCTACGAGCAGTACTTC
NA	TRBV14	NA	TRBJ1-4	CASSEGDNEKLFF	TGTGCCAGCAGCGAGGGCGATAATGAAAAACTGTTTTTT
NA	TRBV2	NA	TRBJ2-4	CASSEAGYLAKNIQYF	TGTGCCAGCAGTGAAGCAGGTTACCTAGCCAAAAACATTCAGTACTTC
few	TRBV5-1	NA	TRBJ2-6	CASSHQGDVSLGANVLTF	TGCGCCAGCAGCCATCAGGGTGATGTTAGTTTGGGGGCCAACGTCCTGACTTTC
NA	TRBV5-4	TRBD1	TRBJ1-1	CASSLAGQGGTEAFF	TGTGCCAGCAGCTTGGCGGGACAGGGAGGCACTGAAGCTTTCTTT
NA	TRBV18	NA	TRBJ2-1	CASSPTRSYNEQFF	TGTGCCAGCTCACCGACACGCTCCTACAATGAGCAGTTCTTC
NA	TRBV4-2	NA	TRBJ2-2	CASSQGPGELFF	TGTGCCAGCAGCCAAGGTCCCGGGGAGCTGTTTTTT
NA	TRBV9	TRBD2	TRBJ2-3	CASSAELAGATDTQYF	TGTGCCAGCAGCGCGGAACTAGCGGGAGCCACAGATACGCAGTATTTT